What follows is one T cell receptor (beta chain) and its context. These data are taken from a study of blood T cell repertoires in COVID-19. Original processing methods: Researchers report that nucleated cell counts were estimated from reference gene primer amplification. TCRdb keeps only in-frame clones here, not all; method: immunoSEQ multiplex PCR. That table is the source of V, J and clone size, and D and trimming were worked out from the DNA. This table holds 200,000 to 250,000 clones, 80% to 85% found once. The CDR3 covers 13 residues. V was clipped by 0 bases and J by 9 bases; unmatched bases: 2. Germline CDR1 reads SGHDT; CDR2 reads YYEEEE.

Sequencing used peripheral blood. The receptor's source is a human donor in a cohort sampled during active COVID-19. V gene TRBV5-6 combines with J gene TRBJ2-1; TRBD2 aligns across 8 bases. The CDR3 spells CASSLVAGSEQFF. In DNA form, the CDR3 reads TGTGCCAGCAGCTTGGTAGCGGGATCTGAGCAGTTCTTC.